This entry features one TCR beta chain sequence. Its antigen is currently unknown. V was pared by 2 bases and J by 8 bases, with 3 bases of the junction left unmatched. The length of the CDR3 is 13 residues. Germline-derived CDR1 and CDR2 are MNHEY and SVGEGT. This sample stems from a study of T cell responses to AZD1222 COVID-19 vaccine. Second doses at about 4 or about 12 weeks were pooled. Study-wide results and limits: An increase in Spike-specific TCR breadth and depth was observed after two AZD1222 doses. Spike regions recognized by vaccine-associated CD4 TCRs spanned the protein, led by 160-218 and 743-854. The donors showed a predominance of white British ancestry and of females, with possible underestimation of clonal diversity.

This table comes from immunoSEQ multiplex PCR, and its TCRdb copy is limited to in-frame clones, with some not included. This sample carries some 140,000 clones, roughly 87% of them seen once, and the ten largest clones take approximately 6%. The chain is built from TRBV6-2 or TRBV6-3 and TRBJ2-1, with 7 positions matching TRBD2. The starting material was peripheral blood, obtained 28 days after the second AZD1222 dose. The source is an adult who received the AZD1222 COVID-19 vaccine. The CDR3 is CASSYIRGDEQFF. CDR3 DNA sequence: TGTGCCAGCAGTTACATCCGGGGGGATGAGCAGTTCTTC.